This TCR beta chain comes out of a study of vaccination and CD4 T cells after COVID-19 (dated by TCRdb to 2021 to 2024). Study-wide context: The convalescent cohort included six males and four females, with two Hispanic individuals, seven Caucasians, two Asians and one multiracial person. Each participant got two doses of either the Pfizer-BioNTech BNT162b2 vaccine (n=8) or the Moderna mRNA-1273 vaccine (n=2). Post-COVID blood samples were collected from convalescent patients a median of around 100 days after diagnosis, with a range of roughly 30 to 170 days. Post-vaccine blood samples were obtained a median of around 74 days after the second vaccine dose, with a range of roughly 13 to 250 days. For stimulating the cultures, overlapping spike peptide pools were used, derived from SARS-CoV-2 as well as from the common cold coronaviruses HCoV-NL63, HCoV-OC43 and HCoV-229E. Control cultures received a CEFX viral epitope pool as the positive control, an HIV-1 Nef peptide pool as the negative control, or no peptide. In some eleven COVID-19 convalescent patients and 4 infection-naive healthy vaccine recipients, researchers compared the spike-specific CD4+ TCR repertoire from before mRNA vaccination with the repertoire from after.

This clonotype was found a few times. This clone's antigen is unknown. Per-nucleotide qualities are absent, and no much larger clonotype sits a single base away. The study at large found these results: An increase in the median number of SARS-CoV-2-reactive clonotypes from approximately 20 after infection to 38 after vaccination was observed, but the change was not found to be significant. The study included relatively few convalescent patients and did not analyze early timepoints after natural infection. In convalescent patients, nearly all vaccine-specific clones (304 of 307) were found to be mono-reactive for SARS-CoV-2 spike rather than cross-reactive with common cold coronaviruses. Among the post-vaccine SARS-CoV-2-reactive clones in convalescent patients, a median approximately 90% showed up only after vaccination, which suggests vaccine-specific priming.

Library prep was done by PCR. At the Johns Hopkins FTIC core, DNA from the cultured CD4+ T cells underwent TCR sequencing with the Oncomine TCR Beta short-read assay. The QIAamp micro DNA kit was used to extract genomic DNA from the cultured CD4+ T cells. Oncomine TCR Beta libraries from cultured CD4+ T cells were pooled using unique dual indexes and sequenced on an Illumina iSeq 100. As for the original processing: Non-productive sequences were removed, and CDR3s not starting with C, not ending with F or W, or shorter than 7 amino acids were discarded. The MANAFEST web application identified antigen-specific clonotypes by comparing peptide-stimulated wells against reference wells and other culture wells. To be called positive, a clone needed an FDR below 0.05, an odds ratio above 5, and a productive frequency above 0.1% in at least two of three replicate wells. A clonotype counted as cross-reactive if it showed significant expansion both in the SARS-CoV-2 spike wells and in at least one common cold coronavirus spike condition. Using R version 3.6.1, CDR3 homology was evaluated through Levenshtein distances (stringdist) along with unrooted phylogenetic trees (ape). The raw public data were reprocessed by TCRdb itself: fastp quality trimming at Q25, MiXCR clonotype calling, in-frame beta chains only. All rows with the same CDR3 protein become a single entry with the most common DNA and genes. In this record, the V and J calls reflect TCRdb's handling and not the investigators' own analysis. The sample profile shows 20,000 to 25,000 distinct CDR3 sequences; roughly three fifths of them were found once. The ten top clones hold 13% of the sample.

What this sample's treatment or condition label stands for: roughly 10-day PBMC culture with coronavirus spike peptide pools or control peptides (ViraFEST assay). The study used the ViraFEST assay, which expanded antigen-specific T cells with peptide pools and then identified expanded clonotypes by TCR sequencing. Negative nucleocapsid antibody tests before and after vaccination confirmed that the healthy vaccine recipients had no prior SARS-CoV-2 infection. PBMCs were cultured at 1.5 million to 2 million per well in IMDM supplemented with roughly 5% human AB serum and around 10 IU/ml IL-2, with approximately 11 ug/ml peptide pools added. Half of the culture medium was replaced with fresh IL-2-containing medium on days 3 and 7. After roughly 11 days of culture, CD4+ T cells were isolated by negative selection with the EasySep CD4+ T cell isolation kit. PBMCs were separated from whole blood using Ficoll-Paque Plus gradient centrifugation and then either used fresh or cryopreserved at -140C. Culture conditions were generally each tested in triplicate wells.

CDR1 and CDR2 (MNHNS, SASEGT) derive from the germline V gene. Relative to germline, V is 0 bases shorter and J is 7 bases shorter, with 12 bases between their ends. The CDR3 contains 15 residues, cysteine and phenylalanine counted. Only the CDR3 DNA stays, 45 bases, in frame from base 1. The origin of this receptor is a human donor who received a COVID-19 vaccine. The sequencing here drew on CD4+ T cells from blood, cultured in vitro, taken after SARS-CoV-2 vaccination. The chain links TRBV6-1 with TRBJ1-4; too little of a D gene remains to name it. DNA sequence: TGTGCCAGCAGTGAAGCCTCGACGGGGAGTGAAAAACTGTTTTTT. Translated, this is CASSEASTGSEKLFF.